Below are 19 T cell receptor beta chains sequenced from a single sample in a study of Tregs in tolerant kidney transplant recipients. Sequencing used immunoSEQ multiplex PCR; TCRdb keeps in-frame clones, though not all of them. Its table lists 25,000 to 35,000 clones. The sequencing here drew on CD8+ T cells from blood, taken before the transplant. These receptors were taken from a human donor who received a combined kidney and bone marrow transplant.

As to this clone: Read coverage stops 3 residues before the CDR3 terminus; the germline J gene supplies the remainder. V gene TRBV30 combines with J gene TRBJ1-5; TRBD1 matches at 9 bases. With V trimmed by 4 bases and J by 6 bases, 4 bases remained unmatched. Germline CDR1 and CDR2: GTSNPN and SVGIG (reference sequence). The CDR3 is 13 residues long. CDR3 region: CAWTTGGGQPQHF. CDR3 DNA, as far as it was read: TGTGCCTGGACTACAGGGGGCGGTCAGCCC.

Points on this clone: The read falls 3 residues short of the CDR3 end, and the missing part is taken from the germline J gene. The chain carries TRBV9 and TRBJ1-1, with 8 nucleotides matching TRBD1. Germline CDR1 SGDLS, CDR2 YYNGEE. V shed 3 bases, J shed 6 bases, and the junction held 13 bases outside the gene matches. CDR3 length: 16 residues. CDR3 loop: CASSASRDRSEAEAFF. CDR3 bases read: TGTGCCAGCAGCGCGTCCCGGGACAGGAGCGAGGCTGAA.

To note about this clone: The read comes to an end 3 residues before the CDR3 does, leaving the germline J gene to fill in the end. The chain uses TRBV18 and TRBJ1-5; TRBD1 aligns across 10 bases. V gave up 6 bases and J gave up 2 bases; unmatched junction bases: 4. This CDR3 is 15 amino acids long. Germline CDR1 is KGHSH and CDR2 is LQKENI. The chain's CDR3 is CASSWDRGGNQPQHF. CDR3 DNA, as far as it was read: TGTGCCAGCTCCTGGGACAGGGGAGGCAATCAGCCC.

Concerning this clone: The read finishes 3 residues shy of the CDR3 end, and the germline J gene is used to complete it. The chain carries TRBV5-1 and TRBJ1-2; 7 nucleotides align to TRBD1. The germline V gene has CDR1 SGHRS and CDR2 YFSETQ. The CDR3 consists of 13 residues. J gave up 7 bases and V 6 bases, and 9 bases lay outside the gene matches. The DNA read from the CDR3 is TGCGCCAGCACAGCGGGACAGAGTGGTGGC. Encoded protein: CASTAGQSGG. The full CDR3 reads CASTAGQSGGYTF.

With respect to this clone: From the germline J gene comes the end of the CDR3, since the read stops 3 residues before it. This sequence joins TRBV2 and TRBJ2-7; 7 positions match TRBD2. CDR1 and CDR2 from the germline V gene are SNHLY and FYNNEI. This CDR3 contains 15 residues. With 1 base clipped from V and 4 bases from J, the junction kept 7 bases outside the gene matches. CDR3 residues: CASSEVWGGIYEQYF. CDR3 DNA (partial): TGTGCCAGCAGTGAAGTATGGGGGGGGATATACGAG.

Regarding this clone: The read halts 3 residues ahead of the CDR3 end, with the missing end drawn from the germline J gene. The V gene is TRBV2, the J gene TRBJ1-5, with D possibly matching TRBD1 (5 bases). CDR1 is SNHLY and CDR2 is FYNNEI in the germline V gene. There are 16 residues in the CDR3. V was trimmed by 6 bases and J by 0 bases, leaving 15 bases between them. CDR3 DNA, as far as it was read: TGTGCCAGCAGCGAACCCGGGGGTTATAGCAATCAGCCC. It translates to CASSEPGGYSNQP. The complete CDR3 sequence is CASSEPGGYSNQPQHF.

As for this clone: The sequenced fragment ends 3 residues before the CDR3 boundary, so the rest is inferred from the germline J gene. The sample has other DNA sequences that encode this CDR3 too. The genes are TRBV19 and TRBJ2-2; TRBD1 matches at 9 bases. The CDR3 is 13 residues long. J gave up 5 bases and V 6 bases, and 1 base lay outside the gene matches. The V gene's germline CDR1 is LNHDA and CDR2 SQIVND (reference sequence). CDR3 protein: CASRTGGTGELFF. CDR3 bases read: TGTGCCAGTAGGACAGGGGGTACCGGGGAG.

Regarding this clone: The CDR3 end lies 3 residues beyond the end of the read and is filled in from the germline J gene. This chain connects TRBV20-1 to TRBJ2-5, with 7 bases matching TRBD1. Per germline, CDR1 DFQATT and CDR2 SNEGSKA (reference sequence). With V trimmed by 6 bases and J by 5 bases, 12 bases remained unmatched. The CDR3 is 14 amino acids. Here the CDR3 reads CSALPGQSGETQYF. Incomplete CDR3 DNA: TGCAGTGCACTGCCGGGACAGAGTGGTGAGACC.

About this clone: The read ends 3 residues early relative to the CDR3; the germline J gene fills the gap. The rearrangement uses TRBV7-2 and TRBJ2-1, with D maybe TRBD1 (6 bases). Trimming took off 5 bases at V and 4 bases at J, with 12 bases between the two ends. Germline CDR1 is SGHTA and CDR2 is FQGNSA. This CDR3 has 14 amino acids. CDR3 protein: CASSPRTDYNEQFF. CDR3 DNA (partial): TGTGCCAGCAGCCCGCGGACAGATTACAATGAG.

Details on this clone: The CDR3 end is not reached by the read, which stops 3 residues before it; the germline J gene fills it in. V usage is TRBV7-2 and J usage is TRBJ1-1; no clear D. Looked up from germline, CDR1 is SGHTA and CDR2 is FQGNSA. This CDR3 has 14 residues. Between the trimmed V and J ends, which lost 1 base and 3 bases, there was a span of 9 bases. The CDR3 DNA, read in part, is TGTGCCAGCAGCTTAGGAGGCTTTGACACTGAA. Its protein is CASSLGGFDTE. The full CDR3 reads CASSLGGFDTEAFF.

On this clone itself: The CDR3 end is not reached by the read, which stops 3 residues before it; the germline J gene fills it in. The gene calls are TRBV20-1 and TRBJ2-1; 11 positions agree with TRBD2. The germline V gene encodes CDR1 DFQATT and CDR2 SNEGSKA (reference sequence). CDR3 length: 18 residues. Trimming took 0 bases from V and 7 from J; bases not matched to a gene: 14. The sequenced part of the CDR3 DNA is TGCAGTGCTAGAGAGTCACTAGCGGGAGCCCGGGGAGAGAATGAG. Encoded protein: CSARESLAGARGENE. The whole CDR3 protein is CSARESLAGARGENEQFF.

The CDR3 DNA, read in part, is TGTGCCAGCAGTGAAGGTTGGTCACAGAGCAATCAGCCC. It is translated as CASSEGWSQSNQP. The full CDR3 protein is CASSEGWSQSNQPQHF. The chain joins TRBV2 to TRBJ1-5; no reliable D call. The read terminates 3 residues before the CDR3 end, so the remaining end is supplied by the germline J gene. V was trimmed by 1 base and J by 1 base, leaving 11 bases between them. The CDR3 covers 16 residues. The germline V gene encodes CDR1 SNHLY and CDR2 FYNNEI.

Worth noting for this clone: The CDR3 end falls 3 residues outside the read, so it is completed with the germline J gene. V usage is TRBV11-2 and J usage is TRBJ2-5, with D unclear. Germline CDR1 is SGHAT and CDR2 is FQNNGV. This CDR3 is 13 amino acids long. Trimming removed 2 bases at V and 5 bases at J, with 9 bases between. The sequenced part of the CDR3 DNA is TGTGCCAGCAGCTTAAATTCCTTGGAGACC. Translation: CASSLNSLET. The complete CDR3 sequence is CASSLNSLETQYF. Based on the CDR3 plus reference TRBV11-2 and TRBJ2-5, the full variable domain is EAGVAQSPRYKIIEKRQSVAFWCNPISGHATLYWYQQILGQGPKLLIQFQNNGVVDDSQLPKDRFSAERLKGVDSTLKIQPAKLEDSAVYLCASSLNSLETQYFGPGTRLLVL.

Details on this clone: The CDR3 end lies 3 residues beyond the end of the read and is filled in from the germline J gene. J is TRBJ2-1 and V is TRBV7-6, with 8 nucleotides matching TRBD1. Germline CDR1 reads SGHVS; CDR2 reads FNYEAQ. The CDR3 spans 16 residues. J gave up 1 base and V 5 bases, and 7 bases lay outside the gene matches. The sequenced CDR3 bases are TGTGCCAGCAGCCCTGGACAGGGTGGGTCCTACAATGAG. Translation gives CASSPGQGGSYNE. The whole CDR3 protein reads CASSPGQGGSYNEQFF. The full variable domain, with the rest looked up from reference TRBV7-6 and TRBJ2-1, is GAGVSQSPRYKVTKRGQDVALRCDPISGHVSLYWYRQALGQGPEFLTYFNYEAQQDKSGLPNDRFSAERPEGSISTLTIQRTEQRDSAMYRCASSPGQGGSYNEQFFGPGTRLTVL.

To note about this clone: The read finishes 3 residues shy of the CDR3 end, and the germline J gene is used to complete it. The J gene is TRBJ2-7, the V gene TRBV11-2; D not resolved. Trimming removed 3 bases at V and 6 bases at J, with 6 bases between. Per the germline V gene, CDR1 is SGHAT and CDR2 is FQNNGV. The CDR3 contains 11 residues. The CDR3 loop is CASSLAPEQYF. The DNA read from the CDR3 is TGTGCCAGCAGCTTGGCCCCCGAG.

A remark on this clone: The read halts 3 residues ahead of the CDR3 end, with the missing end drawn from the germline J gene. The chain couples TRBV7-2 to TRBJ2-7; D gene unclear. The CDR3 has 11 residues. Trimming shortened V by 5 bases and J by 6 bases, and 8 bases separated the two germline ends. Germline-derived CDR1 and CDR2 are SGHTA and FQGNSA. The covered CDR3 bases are TGTGCCAGCAGCCCCCTGGCCGAG. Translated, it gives CASSPLAE. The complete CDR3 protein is CASSPLAEQYF.

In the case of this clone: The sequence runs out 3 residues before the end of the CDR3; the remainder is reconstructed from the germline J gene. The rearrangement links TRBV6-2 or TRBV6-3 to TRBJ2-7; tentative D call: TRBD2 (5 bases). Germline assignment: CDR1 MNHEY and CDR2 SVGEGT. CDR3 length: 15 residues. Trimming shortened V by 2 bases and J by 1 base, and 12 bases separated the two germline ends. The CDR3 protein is CASSYGLALSYEQYF. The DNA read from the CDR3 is TGTGCCAGCAGTTACGGGCTAGCCTTATCCTACGAG.

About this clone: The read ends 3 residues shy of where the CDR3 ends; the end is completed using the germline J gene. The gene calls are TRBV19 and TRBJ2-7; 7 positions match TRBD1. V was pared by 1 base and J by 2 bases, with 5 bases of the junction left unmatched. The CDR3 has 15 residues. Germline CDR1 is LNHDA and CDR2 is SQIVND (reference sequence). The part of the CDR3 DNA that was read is TGTGCCAGTAGTATAGCTGGTCAGGGGGCCTACGAG. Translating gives CASSIAGQGAYE. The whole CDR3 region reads CASSIAGQGAYEQYF. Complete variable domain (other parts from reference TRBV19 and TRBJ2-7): DGGITQSPKYLFRKEGQNVTLSCEQNLNHDAMYWYRQDPGQGLRLIYYSQIVNDFQKGDIAEGYSVSREKKESFPLTVTSAQKNPTAFYLCASSIAGQGAYEQYFGPGTRLTVT.

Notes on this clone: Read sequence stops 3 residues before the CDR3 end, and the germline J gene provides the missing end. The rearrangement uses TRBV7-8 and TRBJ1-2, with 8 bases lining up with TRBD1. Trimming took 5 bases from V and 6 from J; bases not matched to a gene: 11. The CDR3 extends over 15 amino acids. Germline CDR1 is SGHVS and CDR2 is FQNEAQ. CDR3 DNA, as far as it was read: TGTGCCAGCAGCATAACTCGGACAGGGTCGGATGGC. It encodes CASSITRTGSDG. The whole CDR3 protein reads CASSITRTGSDGYTF.